This TCR beta chain originates from a study of molecular identifiers for immune sequencing clone quantification. Many counts were recorded for this clonotype. This CDR3 is built from 15 residues. Germline V gives CDR1 MNHEY, CDR2 SVGEGT. V dropped 5 bases and J dropped 4 bases, with 17 bases sitting between them. Using its own MiXCR run on the PCR reads, TCRdb lists one record per CDR3 protein. The sample includes tens of thousands of distinct CDR3 sequences, approximately 17% of them seen just once. The source of this sequence is a human donor in good health. Some libraries in this study had Jurkat cell RNA spiked in. J is TRBJ2-5 and V is TRBV6-2 or TRBV6-3, with D possibly being TRBD1 or TRBD2 (6 bases each). Sequenced input: naive CD8+ T cells from blood, with Jurkat cell RNA spiked in. The subset was: FACS-sorted CD8+CD4-CCR7+CD45RA+ naive T cells. CDR3 amino acids: CASSTTGGITETQYF. The CDR3 bases are TGTGCCAGCAGTACCACCGGGGGCATCACAGAGACCCAGTACTTC.